This T cell receptor (beta chain) was sequenced for a study of T cells in Graves' hyperthyroidism and ophthalmopathy. In the study overall: Before treatment of any kind, peripheral blood was taken at initial diagnosis.

Clinical symptoms, serum thyroxine and TRAb, thyroid ultrasound and orbital computed tomography together formed the diagnostic basis. As for this clonotype: Its antigen is unidentified. This may arise from a read error, as a much more abundant clone is one base away.

TCR beta CDR3 regions were amplified from RNA transcripts. The HTBI primer set served for first-round RT-PCR of the TCR CDR3. TCRdb called the multiplex PCR reads again in MiXCR, with one record for every CDR3 protein. The sample shows about 560,000 distinct CDR3 sequences, 16% of them seen only once. Trimming stripped 0 bases from V and 5 bases from J, with 16 bases between. The CDR3 extends over 16 amino acids. Per the germline V gene, CDR1 is LGHDT and CDR2 is YNNKEL (reference sequence). Notes on the study in general: Appearing also in blood were most of the thyroid clonotypes expanded above 0.001. Ophthalmopathy was predicted by the model a median of approximately 6 months ahead of onset.

The gene calls are TRBV3-1 and TRBJ2-5; D is unclear. The receptor was isolated from a woman aged 18-30 years with Graves' hyperthyroidism. Sequencing was done on a sample of blood. The CDR3: CASSQDPTEGPETQYF. The CDR3 nucleotides read TGTGCCAGCAGCCAAGATCCGACGGAAGGGCCGGAGACCCAGTACTTC.